This T cell receptor (beta chain) was obtained from a study of T-cell reconstitution after alpha-beta-depleted transplantation in children. In germline, CDR1 is SGHVS, CDR2 FQNEAQ. The CDR3 covers 11 residues. V was clipped by 1 base and J by 7 bases, with 4 bases between them. A library of TCRbeta sequences, prepared with unique molecular identifiers, was generated. One entry per CDR3 protein, called by TCRdb with MiXCR from the PCR reads. The sample carries about 340,000 distinct CDR3 sequences, about a sixth recorded once. This rearrangement joins TRBV7-8 to TRBJ2-5; D unclear. The TCR sequence derives from a male patient aged 2-15 years who had a stem cell transplant for acute lymphoblastic leukemia, so the T cells may come from the graft donor. The sample consisted of PBMCs, mostly from graft donor cells, taken 360 days after TCRalphabeta/CD19-depleted stem cell transplant. The CDR3, as DNA: TGTGCCAGCAGCTTAGATGGGACCCAGTACTTC. It codes for CASSLDGTQYF.